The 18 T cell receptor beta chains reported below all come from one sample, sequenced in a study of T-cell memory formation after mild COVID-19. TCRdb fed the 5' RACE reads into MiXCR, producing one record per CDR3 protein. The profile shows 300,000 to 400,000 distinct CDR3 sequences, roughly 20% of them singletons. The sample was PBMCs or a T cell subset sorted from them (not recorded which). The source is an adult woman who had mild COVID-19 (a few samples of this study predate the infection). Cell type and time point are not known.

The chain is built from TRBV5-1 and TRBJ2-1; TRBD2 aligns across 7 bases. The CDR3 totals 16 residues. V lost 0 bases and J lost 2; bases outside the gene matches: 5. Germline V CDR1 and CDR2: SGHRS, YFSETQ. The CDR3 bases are TGCGCCAGCAGCTTGGCCTGGGAGGGAGCCTACAATGAGCAGTTCTTC. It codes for CASSLAWEGAYNEQFF.

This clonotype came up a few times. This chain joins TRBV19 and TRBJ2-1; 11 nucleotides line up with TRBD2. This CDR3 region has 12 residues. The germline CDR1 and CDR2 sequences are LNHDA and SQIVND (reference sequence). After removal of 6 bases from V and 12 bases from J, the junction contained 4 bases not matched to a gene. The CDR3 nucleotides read TGTGCCAGTAGCCTTAGCGGGAGGGGGCAGTTCTTC. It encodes CASSLSGRGQFF.

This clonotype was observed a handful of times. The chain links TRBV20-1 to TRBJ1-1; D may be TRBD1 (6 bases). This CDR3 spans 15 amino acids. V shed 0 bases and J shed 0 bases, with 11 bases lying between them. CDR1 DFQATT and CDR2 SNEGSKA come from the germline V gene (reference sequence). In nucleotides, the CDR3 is TGCAGTGCTAGAGAAGGGAGGACAGTGAACACTGAAGCTTTCTTT. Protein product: CSAREGRTVNTEAFF.

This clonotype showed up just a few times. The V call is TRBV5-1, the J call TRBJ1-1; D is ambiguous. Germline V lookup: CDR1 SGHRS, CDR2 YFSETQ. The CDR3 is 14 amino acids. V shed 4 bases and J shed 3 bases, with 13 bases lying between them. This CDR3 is CASSGGQTYTEAFF. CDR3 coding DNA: TGCGCCAGCAGCGGCGGGCAGACCTACACTGAAGCTTTCTTT.

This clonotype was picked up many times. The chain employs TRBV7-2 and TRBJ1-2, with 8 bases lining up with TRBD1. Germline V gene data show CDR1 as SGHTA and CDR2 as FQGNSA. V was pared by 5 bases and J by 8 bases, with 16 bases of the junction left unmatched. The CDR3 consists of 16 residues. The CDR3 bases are TGTGCCAGCAGCCCCGGAGGACAGGGTCGGGTTGGAGGCTACACCTTC. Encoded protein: CASSPGGQGRVGGYTF.

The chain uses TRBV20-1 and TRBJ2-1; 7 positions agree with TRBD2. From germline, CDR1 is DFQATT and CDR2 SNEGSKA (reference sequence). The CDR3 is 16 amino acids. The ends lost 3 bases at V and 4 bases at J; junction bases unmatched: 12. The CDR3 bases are TGCAGTGCTAGCCCTTCGCGGGGGAGACTGTACAATGAGCAGTTCTTC. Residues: CSASPSRGRLYNEQFF.

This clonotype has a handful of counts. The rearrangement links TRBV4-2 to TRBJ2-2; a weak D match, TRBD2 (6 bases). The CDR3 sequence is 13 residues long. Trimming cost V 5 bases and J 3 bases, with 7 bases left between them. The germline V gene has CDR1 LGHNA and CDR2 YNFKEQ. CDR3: CASSWGDTGELFF. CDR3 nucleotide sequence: TGTGCCAGCAGCTGGGGGGACACCGGGGAGCTGTTTTTT.

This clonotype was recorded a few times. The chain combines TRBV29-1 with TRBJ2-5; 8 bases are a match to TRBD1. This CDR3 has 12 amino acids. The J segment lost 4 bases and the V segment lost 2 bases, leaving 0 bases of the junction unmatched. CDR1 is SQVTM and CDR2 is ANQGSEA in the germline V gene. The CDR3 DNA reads TGCAGCGTTGAACAGGGGGCAGAGACCCAGTACTTC. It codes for CSVEQGAETQYF.

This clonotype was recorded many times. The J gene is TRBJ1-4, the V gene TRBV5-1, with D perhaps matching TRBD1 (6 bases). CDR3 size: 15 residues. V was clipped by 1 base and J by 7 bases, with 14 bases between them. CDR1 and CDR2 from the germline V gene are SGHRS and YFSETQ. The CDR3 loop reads CASSLLGQPVEKLFF. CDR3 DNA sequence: TGCGCCAGCAGCTTGCTTGGACAGCCAGTTGAAAAACTGTTTTTT.

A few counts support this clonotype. DNA of the CDR3: TGTGCCAGCAGTTATGTACAGGGGAACTACGAGCAGTACTTC. Translation: CASSYVQGNYEQYF. V usage is TRBV6-5 and J usage is TRBJ2-7, with TRBD1 matching over 7 bases. V was pared by 3 bases and J by 3 bases, with 5 bases of the junction left unmatched. Per the germline V gene, CDR1 is MNHEY and CDR2 is SVGAGI. This CDR3 region has 14 residues.

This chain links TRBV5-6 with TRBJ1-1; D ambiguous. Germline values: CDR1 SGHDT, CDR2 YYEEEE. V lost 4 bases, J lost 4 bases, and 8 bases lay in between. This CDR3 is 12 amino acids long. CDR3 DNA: TGTGCCAGCAGCCAGACATTCACTGAAGCTTTCTTT. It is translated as CASSQTFTEAFF.

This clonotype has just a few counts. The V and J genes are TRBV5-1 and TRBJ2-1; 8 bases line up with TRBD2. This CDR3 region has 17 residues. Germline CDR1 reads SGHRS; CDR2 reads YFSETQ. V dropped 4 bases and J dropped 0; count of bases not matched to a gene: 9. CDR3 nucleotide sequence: TGCGCCAGCAGCCCGAGAGCGGGGGAGCTCTCCTACAATGAGCAGTTCTTC. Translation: CASSPRAGELSYNEQFF.

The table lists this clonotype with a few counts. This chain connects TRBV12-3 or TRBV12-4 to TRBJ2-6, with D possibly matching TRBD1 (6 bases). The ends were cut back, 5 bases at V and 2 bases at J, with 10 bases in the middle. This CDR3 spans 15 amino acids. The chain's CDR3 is CASSGPGAGANVLTF. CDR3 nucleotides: TGTGCCAGCAGTGGTCCAGGGGCTGGGGCCAACGTCCTGACTTTC.

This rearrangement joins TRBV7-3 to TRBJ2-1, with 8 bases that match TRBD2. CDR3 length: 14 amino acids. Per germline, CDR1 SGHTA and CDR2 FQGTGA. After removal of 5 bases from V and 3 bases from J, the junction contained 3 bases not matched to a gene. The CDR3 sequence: CASSNRGGYNEQFF. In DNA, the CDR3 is TGTGCCAGCAGCAACCGGGGGGGCTACAATGAGCAGTTCTTC.

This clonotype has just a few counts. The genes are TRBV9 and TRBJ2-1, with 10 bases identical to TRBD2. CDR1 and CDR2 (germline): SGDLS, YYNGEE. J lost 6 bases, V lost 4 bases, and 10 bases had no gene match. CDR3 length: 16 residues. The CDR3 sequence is CASSSSLAGVVNEQFF. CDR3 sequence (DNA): TGTGCCAGCAGCTCCTCTCTAGCGGGAGTGGTCAATGAGCAGTTCTTC.

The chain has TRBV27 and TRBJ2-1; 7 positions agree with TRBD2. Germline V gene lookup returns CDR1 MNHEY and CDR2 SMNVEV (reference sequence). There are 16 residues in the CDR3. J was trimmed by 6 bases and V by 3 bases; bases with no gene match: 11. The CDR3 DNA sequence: TGTGCCAGCAGTTTTTTTGGGCTAGCGGTTTCCAATGAGCAGTTCTTC. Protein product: CASSFFGLAVSNEQFF.

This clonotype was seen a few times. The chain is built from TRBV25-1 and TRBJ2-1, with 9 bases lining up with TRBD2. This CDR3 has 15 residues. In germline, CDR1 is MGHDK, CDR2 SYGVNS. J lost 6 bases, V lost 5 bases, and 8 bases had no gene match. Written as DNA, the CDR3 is TGTGCCAGCAGTATGACTAGCGGCCTTATCAATGAGCAGTTCTTC. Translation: CASSMTSGLINEQFF. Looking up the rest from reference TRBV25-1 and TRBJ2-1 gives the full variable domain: EADIYQTPRYLVIGTGKKITLECSQTMGHDKMYWYQQDPGMELHLIHYSYGVNSTEKGDLSSESTVSRIRTEHFPLTLESARPSHTSQYLCASSMTSGLINEQFFGPGTRLTVL.

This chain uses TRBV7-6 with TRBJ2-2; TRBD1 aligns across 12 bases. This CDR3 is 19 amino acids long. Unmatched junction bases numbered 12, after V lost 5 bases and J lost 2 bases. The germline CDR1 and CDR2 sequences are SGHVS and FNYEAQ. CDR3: CASSRDRGPSPFNTGELFF. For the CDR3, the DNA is TGTGCCAGCAGCAGGGACAGGGGGCCCAGCCCCTTCAACACCGGGGAGCTGTTTTTT.